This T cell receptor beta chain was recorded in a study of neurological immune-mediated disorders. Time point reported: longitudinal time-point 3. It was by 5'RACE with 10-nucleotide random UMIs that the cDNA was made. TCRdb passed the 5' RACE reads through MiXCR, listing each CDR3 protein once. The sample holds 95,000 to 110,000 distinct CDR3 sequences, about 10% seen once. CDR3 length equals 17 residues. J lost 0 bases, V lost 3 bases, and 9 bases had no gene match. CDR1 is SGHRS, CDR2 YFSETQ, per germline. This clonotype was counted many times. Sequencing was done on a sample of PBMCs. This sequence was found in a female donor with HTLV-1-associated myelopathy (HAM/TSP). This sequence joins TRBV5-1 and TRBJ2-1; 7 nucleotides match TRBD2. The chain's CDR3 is CASSSGLVPASYNEQFF. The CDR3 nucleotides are TGCGCCAGCAGCTCCGGACTAGTCCCGGCCTCCTACAATGAGCAGTTCTTC. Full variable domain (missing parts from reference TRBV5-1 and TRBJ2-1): KAGVTQTPRYLIKTRGQQVTLSCSPISGHRSVSWYQQTPGQGLQFLFEYFSETQRNKGNFPGRFSGRQFSNSRSEMNVSTLELGDSALYLCASSSGLVPASYNEQFFGPGTRLTVL.